These 15 T cell receptor beta chains were sequenced from one sample in a study of CD8 T cells in Susac syndrome. Random-hexamer reverse transcription was applied to roughly 0.5 to 1 ug RNA. From the immunoSEQ multiplex PCR reads, TCRdb called clonotypes with MiXCR, one entry per CDR3 protein. Here the sample spans around 170,000 distinct CDR3 sequences, approximately 94% being singletons. The specimen sequenced was CD4+ T cells from PBMCs. These receptors all come from a human donor with Susac syndrome.

The V call is TRBV28, the J call TRBJ2-4; TRBD1 is a possible D gene (6 bases). Trimming took off 6 bases at V and 0 bases at J, with 12 bases between the two ends. The CDR3 runs to 15 residues. Looked up from germline, CDR1 is MDHEN and CDR2 is SYDVKM. The CDR3 spells CASRSDRLAKNIQYF. CDR3 sequence (DNA): TGTGCCAGCAGGTCGGACAGACTAGCCAAAAACATTCAGTACTTC.

This clonotype was recorded once. V gene TRBV7-8 combines with J gene TRBJ2-1, with D maybe TRBD1 (5 bases). Per germline, CDR1 SGHVS and CDR2 FQNEAQ. Between the trimmed V and J ends, which lost 2 bases and 7 bases, there was a span of 15 bases. The CDR3 has 15 residues. CDR3 loop: CASSLRQGNRNEQFF. DNA of the CDR3: TGTGCCAGCAGCTTACGCCAGGGAAACCGAAATGAGCAGTTCTTC.

The chain has TRBV5-1 and TRBJ2-2; 10 nucleotides match TRBD1. The V and J ends lost 4 bases and 5 bases, in that order; junction bases with no gene match: 5. This CDR3 comprises 15 residues. Germline lookup yields CDR1 SGHRS and CDR2 YFSETQ. As DNA, the CDR3 is TGCGCCAGCAGCAAGGACAGGGGGAGAACCGGGGAGCTGTTTTTT. Residues: CASSKDRGRTGELFF.

The V and J genes are TRBV30 and TRBJ1-5; TRBD1 aligns across 8 bases. CDR3 length: 15 amino acids. Trimming took 3 bases from V and 6 from J; bases not matched to a gene: 10. Germline CDR1 is GTSNPN and CDR2 is SVGIG (reference sequence). The DNA for the CDR3 is TGTGCCTGGAGAAAGACAGGGGTGATTAGTCAGCCCCAGCATTTT. Translation: CAWRKTGVISQPQHF. Variable domain in full (rest from reference TRBV30 and TRBJ1-5): SQTIHQWPATLVQPVGSPLSLECTVEGTSNPNLYWYRQAAGRGLQLLFYSVGIGQISSEVPQNLSASRPQDRQFILSSKKLLLSDSGFYLCAWRKTGVISQPQHFGDGTRLSIL.

This clonotype occurred once. This chain uses TRBV5-1 with TRBJ2-5, with 12 bases that match TRBD2. V shed 2 bases and J 2 bases; nucleotides not matched to a gene: 4. The CDR3 runs to 16 residues. Germline loops: CDR1 SGHRS, CDR2 YFSETQ. The CDR3 is CASSLGLAGFQETQYF. CDR3 DNA sequence: TGCGCCAGCAGCTTAGGACTAGCGGGATTTCAAGAGACCCAGTACTTC.

V and J are TRBV5-1 and TRBJ2-7, with 7 bases aligning to TRBD1. CDR3 length equals 14 residues. Germline trimming cut 3 bases from V and 0 bases from J; bases unmatched to any gene: 3. Germline CDR1 is SGHRS and CDR2 is YFSETQ. The CDR3 reads CASSWDSLSYEQYF. CDR3 DNA sequence: TGCGCCAGCAGCTGGGACAGCCTCTCCTACGAGCAGTACTTC.

The rearrangement joins TRBV15 to TRBJ2-5, with D possibly TRBD2 on 5 matching bases. Trimming cost V 5 bases and J 1 base, with 11 bases left between them. This CDR3 contains 14 residues. CDR1 and CDR2 (germline): LNHNV, YYDKDF (reference sequence). CDR3 loop: CATSLSGSQETQYF. CDR3 sequence (DNA): TGTGCCACCAGCTTGTCGGGGTCCCAAGAGACCCAGTACTTC. The whole variable domain, filled in from reference TRBV15 and TRBJ2-5, reads DAMVIQNPRYQVTQFGKPVTLSCSQTLNHNVMYWYQQKSSQAPKLLFHYYDKDFNNEADTPDNFQSRRPNTSFCFLDIRSPGLGDTAMYLCATSLSGSQETQYFGPGTRLLVL.

The chain carries TRBV29-1 and TRBJ2-5, with 9 bases matching TRBD1. CDR3 length: 15 residues. Per germline, CDR1 SQVTM and CDR2 ANQGSEA. V lost 6 bases and J lost 3; bases outside the gene matches: 11. CDR3 loop: CSVNLYRGQKETQYF. The CDR3 DNA follows: TGCAGCGTCAATTTGTACAGGGGGCAAAAAGAGACCCAGTACTTC.

This clonotype was counted a single time. This chain joins TRBV4-3 and TRBJ2-3; no definite D call. V lost 4 bases, J lost 0 bases, and 8 bases lay in between. CDR3 size: 14 residues. Germline assignment: CDR1 LGHNA and CDR2 YSLEER. The CDR3 nucleotides read TGCGCCAGCAGCCCGGACCCCAGCACAGATACGCAGTATTTT. It codes for CASSPDPSTDTQYF.

The CDR3 region has the DNA TGTGCCTGGAGGCGGACAGGGCCTGGCTACACCTTC. It codes for CAWRRTGPGYTF. The rearrangement uses TRBV30 and TRBJ1-2; 8 nucleotides line up with TRBD1. The germline V gene has CDR1 GTSNPN and CDR2 SVGIG (reference sequence). The CDR3 is made up of 12 amino acids. V lost 3 bases, J lost 7 bases, and 4 bases stayed unmatched.

This clonotype was recorded once. The rearrangement links TRBV28 to TRBJ2-5; 7 bases line up with TRBD2. Germline CDR1 and CDR2: MDHEN and SYDVKM. Germline trimming cut 6 bases from V and 4 bases from J; bases unmatched to any gene: 2. The CDR3 spans 12 residues. The CDR3 DNA is TGTGCCAGCAGAGTAGCGGGAGAGACCCAGTACTTC. Protein: CASRVAGETQYF.

Points on this clonotype: Germline and junction disagree at one end, which may indicate a read error. The V and J genes are TRBV7-7 and TRBJ2-2; no definite D call. The CDR3 spans 14 residues. Germline V gene sequence: CDR1 SSHAT, CDR2 FNYEAQ (reference sequence). CDR3 residues: CASSLVANTGELFF. The CDR3, as DNA: TGTGCTAGCAGCTTAGTGGCGAACACCGGGGAGCTGTTTTTT.

Only one count was recorded for this clonotype. J is TRBJ1-2 and V is TRBV6-1; D is perhaps TRBD1 (6 bases). The CDR3 loop spans 13 amino acids. The germline V gene encodes CDR1 MNHNS and CDR2 SASEGT. Trimming pared 6 bases from V and 8 bases from J, leaving 16 bases between. The CDR3 sequence: CASSLTGPGGYTF. The CDR3 DNA follows: TGTGCCAGCAGCCTTACAGGGCCGGGGGGCTACACCTTC.

The chain combines TRBV7-8 with TRBJ1-1; TRBD1 agrees at 7 bases. With V trimmed by 7 bases and J by 7 bases, 6 bases remained unmatched. This CDR3 contains 12 residues. Germline V CDR1 and CDR2: SGHVS, FQNEAQ. The CDR3 nucleotides are TGTGCCAGCACCCTGACAGGGTTTGAAGCTTTCTTT. Protein product: CASTLTGFEAFF.

This clonotype was counted once. The chain carries TRBV7-3 and TRBJ2-1, with no clear D. The CDR3 has 14 residues. The V end was cut by 3 bases, the J end by 7 bases, with 13 bases between. In germline, CDR1 is SGHTA, CDR2 FQGTGA. CDR3 amino acids: CASSLGFLGNEQFF. The DNA of the CDR3 is TGTGCCAGCAGCTTGGGGTTTCTTGGGAATGAGCAGTTCTTC. Using reference TRBV7-3 and TRBJ2-1 for the parts outside the CDR3, the full variable domain is GAGVSQTPSNKVTEKGKYVELRCDPISGHTALYWYRQSLGQGPEFLIYFQGTGAADDSGLPNDRFFAVRPEGSVSTLKIQRTERGDSAVYLCASSLGFLGNEQFFGPGTRLTVL.